The T cell receptor beta chain described here comes from a study of blood T cell repertoires in COVID-19. Trimming removed 3 bases from V and 6 bases from J; junction bases left unmatched: 7. Per germline, CDR1 MDHEN and CDR2 SYDVKM. The CDR3 has 17 residues. TCRdb's copy holds only in-frame clones and misses some; the assay was immunoSEQ multiplex PCR. Of fewer than 600,000 clones in the sample, approximately 89% are singletons; the top ten hold 0.9%. This clonotype was sampled from a young man with COVID-19, enrolled during active disease. Sequenced sample: peripheral blood. The chain couples TRBV28 to TRBJ2-1; TRBD2 agrees at 14 bases. CDR3 residues: CASSFGLAGGFPNEQFF. The CDR3 DNA sequence: TGTGCCAGCAGTTTCGGACTAGCGGGAGGTTTCCCCAATGAGCAGTTCTTC.